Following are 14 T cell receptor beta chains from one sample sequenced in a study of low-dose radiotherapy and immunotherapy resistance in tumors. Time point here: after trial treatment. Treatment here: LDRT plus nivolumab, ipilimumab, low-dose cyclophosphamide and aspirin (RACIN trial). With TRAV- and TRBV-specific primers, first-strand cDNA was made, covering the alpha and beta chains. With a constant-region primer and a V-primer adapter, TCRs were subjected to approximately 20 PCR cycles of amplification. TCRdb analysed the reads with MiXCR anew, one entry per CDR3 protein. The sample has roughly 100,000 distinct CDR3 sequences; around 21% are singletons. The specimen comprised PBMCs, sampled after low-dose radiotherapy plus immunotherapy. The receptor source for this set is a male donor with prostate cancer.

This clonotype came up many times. The CDR3 DNA sequence: TGCAGTGCTAGATCCGTAGCGGAGTCCACAGATACGCAGTATTTT. This translates into CSARSVAESTDTQYF. The chain uses TRBV20-1 and TRBJ2-3, with D maybe TRBD2 (6 bases). The CDR3 runs to 15 residues. The V end lost 2 bases, the J end lost 2 bases, and 14 bases lay between the germline ends. In germline, CDR1 is DFQATT, CDR2 SNEGSKA (reference sequence).

The CDR3 sequence is CASSPRTGKGTQYF. In nucleotides, the CDR3 is TGTGCCAGCAGCCCAAGGACTGGGAAGGGGACCCAGTACTTC. This chain connects TRBV11-2 to TRBJ2-5; possibly TRBD2 for D (5 bases). This CDR3 is 14 amino acids long. The germline gives CDR1 SGHAT, CDR2 FQNNGV. With 5 bases removed from V and 7 bases from J, the gap between germline ends came to 17 bases.

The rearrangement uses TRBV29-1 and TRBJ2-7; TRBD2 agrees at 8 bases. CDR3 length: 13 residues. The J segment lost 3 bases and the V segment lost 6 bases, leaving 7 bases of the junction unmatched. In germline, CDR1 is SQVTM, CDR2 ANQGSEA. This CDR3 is CSVETSGDYEQYF. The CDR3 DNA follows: TGCAGCGTGGAAACTAGCGGAGACTACGAGCAGTACTTC.

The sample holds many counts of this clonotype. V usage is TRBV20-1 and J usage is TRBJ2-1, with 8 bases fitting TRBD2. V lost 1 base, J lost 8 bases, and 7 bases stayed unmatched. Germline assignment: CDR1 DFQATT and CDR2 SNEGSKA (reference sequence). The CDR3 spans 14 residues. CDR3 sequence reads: CSARVAGPWDEQFF. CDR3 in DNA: TGCAGTGCTAGAGTAGCGGGACCCTGGGATGAGCAGTTCTTC.

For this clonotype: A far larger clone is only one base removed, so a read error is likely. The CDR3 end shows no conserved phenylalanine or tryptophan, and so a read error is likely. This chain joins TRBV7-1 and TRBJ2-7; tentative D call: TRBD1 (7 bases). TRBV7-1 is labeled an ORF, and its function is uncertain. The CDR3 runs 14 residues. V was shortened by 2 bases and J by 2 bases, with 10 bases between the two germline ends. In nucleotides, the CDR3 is TGTGCCAGCAGCTCACAGGGGGGCCCCTACGAGCAGTACTTG. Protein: CASSSQGGPYEQYL.

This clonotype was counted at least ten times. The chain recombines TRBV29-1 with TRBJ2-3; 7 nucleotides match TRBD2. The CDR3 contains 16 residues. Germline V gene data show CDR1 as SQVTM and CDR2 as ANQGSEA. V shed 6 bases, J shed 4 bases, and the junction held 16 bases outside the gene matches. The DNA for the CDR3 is TGCAGCGTGGCCCGGCCTGGGGAGGGGAGCGCAGATACGCAGTATTTT. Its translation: CSVARPGEGSADTQYF.

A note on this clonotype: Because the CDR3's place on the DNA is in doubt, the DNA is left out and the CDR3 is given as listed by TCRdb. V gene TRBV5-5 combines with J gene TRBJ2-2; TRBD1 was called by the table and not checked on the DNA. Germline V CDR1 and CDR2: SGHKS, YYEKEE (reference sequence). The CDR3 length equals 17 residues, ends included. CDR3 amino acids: CASSFTGGTNTGELFFF.

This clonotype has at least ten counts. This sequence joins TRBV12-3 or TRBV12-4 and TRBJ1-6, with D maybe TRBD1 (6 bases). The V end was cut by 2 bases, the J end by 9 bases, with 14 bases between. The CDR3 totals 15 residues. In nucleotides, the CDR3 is TGTGCCAGCAGTTTAAGAACCGGGGGCGGTTCACCCCTCCACTTT. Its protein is CASSLRTGGGSPLHF.

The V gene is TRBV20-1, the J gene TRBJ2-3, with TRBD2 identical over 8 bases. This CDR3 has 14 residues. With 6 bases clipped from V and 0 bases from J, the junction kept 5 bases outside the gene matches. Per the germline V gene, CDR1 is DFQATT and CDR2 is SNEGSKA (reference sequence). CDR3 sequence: CSAPVAGSTDTQYF. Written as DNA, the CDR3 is TGCAGTGCCCCCGTAGCGGGGAGCACAGATACGCAGTATTTT.

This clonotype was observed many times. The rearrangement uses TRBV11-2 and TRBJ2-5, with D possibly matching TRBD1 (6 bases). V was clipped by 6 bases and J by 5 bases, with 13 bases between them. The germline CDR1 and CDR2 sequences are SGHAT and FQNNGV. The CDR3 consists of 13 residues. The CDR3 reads CASRGYDRETQYF. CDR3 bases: TGTGCCAGCAGGGGCTACGACAGGGAGACCCAGTACTTC. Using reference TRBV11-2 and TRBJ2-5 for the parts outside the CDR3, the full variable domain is EAGVAQSPRYKIIEKRQSVAFWCNPISGHATLYWYQQILGQGPKLLIQFQNNGVVDDSQLPKDRFSAERLKGVDSTLKIQPAKLEDSAVYLCASRGYDRETQYFGPGTRLLVL.

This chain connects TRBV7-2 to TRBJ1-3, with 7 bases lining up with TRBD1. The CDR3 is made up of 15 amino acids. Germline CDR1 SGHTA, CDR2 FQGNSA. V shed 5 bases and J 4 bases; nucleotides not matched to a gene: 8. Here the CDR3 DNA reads TGTGCCAGCAGCCTAGGGGGCGTGAACGGAAACACCATATATTTT. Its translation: CASSLGGVNGNTIYF. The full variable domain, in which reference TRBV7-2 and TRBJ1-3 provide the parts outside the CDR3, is GAGVSQSPSNKVTEKGKDVELRCDPISGHTALYWYRQSLGQGLEFLIYFQGNSAPDKSGLPSDRFSAERTGGSVSTLTIQRTQQEDSAVYLCASSLGGVNGNTIYFGEGSWLTVV.

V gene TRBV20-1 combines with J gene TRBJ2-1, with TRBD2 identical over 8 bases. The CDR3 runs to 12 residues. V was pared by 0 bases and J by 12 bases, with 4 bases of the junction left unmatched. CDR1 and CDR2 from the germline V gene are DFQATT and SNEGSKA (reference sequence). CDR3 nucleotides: TGCAGTGCTAGAGATTCGGGGGGGGTGCAGTTCTTC. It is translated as CSARDSGGVQFF.

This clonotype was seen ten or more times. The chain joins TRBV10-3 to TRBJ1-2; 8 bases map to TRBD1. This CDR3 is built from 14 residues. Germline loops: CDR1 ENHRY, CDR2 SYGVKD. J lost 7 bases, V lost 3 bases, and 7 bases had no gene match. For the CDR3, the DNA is TGTGCCATCAGTGACATCGACAGGGGTCTTGGCTACACCTTC. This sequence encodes CAISDIDRGLGYTF.

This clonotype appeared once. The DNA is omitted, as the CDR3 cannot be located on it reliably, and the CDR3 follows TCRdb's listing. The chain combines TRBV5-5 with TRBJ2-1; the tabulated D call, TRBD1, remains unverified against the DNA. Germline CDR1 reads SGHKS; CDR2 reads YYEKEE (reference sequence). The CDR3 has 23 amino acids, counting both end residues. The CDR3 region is CASSFYICSARDPSGGEYNEQFF.